This T cell receptor (beta chain) was found in a study of metastatic and nonmetastatic thyroid tumors. Study background: Thyroid patients, malignant and benign, had repertoires compared across blood and tumor or nodule tissue.

Before thyroid surgery, none of the patients had received any treatment. Study-wide points: Significantly higher TCR beta diversity was reportedly seen in malignant thyroid tumors than benign nodules, in blood and tumor.

With regard to this clone: Its antigen is not known.

In the original workflow: A classifier of distant metastasis in papillary thyroid cancer was built from CDR3 differences (across clinicopathological groups). MiXCR reprocessed the PCR reads for TCRdb. TCRdb's processing, not the authors', yielded these V and J calls. The repertoire includes 40,000 to 55,000 clones, about 15% of them detected once, and around 20% sits in the top ten. In germline, CDR1 is SGHRS, CDR2 YFSETQ. CDR3 length equals 16 residues. After removal of 4 bases from V and 14 bases from J, the junction contained 18 bases not matched to a gene. The rearrangement links TRBV5-1 to TRBJ2-5; 12 nucleotides line up with TRBD2. This sequence originates from a female donor with papillary thyroid cancer or a benign thyroid nodule (not recorded which). Some clones in this sample may be carry-over from other donors' samples. The specimen was blood. For the CDR3, the DNA is TGCGCCAGCAGCGAGGGGGGACTAGCGGGCGGTGAGACCCCTTACTTC. Protein sequence: CASSEGGLAGGETPYF.